The T cell receptor (beta chain) under discussion was sequenced for a study of spatial heterogeneity in lung cancer. Specified time point: sample taken at primary tumor resection. Whole RNA, isolated from tumor, nontumor lung or frozen PBMC, was sequenced without prior sorting. The donor group consisted of over 60 patients who had untreated, early-stage non-small cell lung cancer. Every TCR cDNA molecule carried a tag that served as a unique molecular identifier. TCRdb recomputed calls from the 5' RACE reads with MiXCR, one row per CDR3 protein. The sample has roughly 82,000 distinct CDR3 sequences; roughly 12% are singletons. There are 16 residues in the CDR3. The trim removed 4 bases at V and 10 bases at J, leaving 12 bases unmatched. Germline CDR1 SEHNR, CDR2 FQNEAQ (reference sequence). On this clonotype: The antigen is unknown.

Study results and caveats: At tumor resection, ubiquitous expanded TCRs were detected in blood more often than later.

This receptor was taken from a male donor with early-stage non-small cell lung cancer. The gene calls are TRBV7-9 and TRBJ1-6; TRBD1 matches 8 bases. This sample comprised PBMCs, obtained at surgery. Written as DNA, the CDR3 is TGTGCCAGCAGCTCTCCATCCGGGACAGGAGAGTCACCCCTCCACTTT. Translation gives CASSSPSGTGESPLHF.